This T cell receptor beta chain was identified in a study of preoperative IRX-2 immunotherapy in early breast cancer. The CDR3 covers 13 residues. V lost 6 bases and J lost 3; bases outside the gene matches: 2. Germline loops: CDR1 SNHLY, CDR2 FYNNEI. Treatment specified: preoperative locoregional IRX-2 cytokine immunotherapy. Preoperative locoregional IRX-2 cytokine immunotherapy was tested in the phase Ib source study. The method was immunoSEQ multiplex PCR; TCRdb's version includes in-frame clones alone and lacks a portion of them. The profile covers under 45,000 clones, with approximately 94% appearing a single time and 1.6% taken by the ten largest.

The receptor's source is a human donor with breast cancer. The material was tumor tissue, obtained after IRX-2 immunotherapy. J is TRBJ2-7 and V is TRBV2; 10 bases fit TRBD2. CDR3 nucleotides: TGTGCCAGCAGGGAGCGGGAGGGCTACGAGCAGTACTTC. Amino acids: CASREREGYEQYF.